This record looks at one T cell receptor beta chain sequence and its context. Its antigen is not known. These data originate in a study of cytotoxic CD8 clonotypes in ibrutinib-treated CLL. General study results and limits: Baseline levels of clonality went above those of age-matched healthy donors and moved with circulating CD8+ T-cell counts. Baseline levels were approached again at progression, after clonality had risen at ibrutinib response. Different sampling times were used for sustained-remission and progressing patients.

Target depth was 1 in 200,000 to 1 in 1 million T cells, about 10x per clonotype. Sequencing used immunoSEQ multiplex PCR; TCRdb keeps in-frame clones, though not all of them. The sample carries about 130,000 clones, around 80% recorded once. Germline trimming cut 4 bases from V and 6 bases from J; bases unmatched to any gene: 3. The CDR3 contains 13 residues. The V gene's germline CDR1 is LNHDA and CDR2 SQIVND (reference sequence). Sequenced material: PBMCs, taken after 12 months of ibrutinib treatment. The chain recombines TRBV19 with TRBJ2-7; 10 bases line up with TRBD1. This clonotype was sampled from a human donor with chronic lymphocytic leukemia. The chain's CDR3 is CASSNRDRGEQYF. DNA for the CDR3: TGTGCCAGTAGTAACCGGGACAGGGGCGAGCAGTACTTC. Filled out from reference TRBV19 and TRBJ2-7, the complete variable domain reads DGGITQSPKYLFRKEGQNVTLSCEQNLNHDAMYWYRQDPGQGLRLIYYSQIVNDFQKGDIAEGYSVSREKKESFPLTVTSAQKNPTAFYLCASSNRDRGEQYFGPGTRLTVT.